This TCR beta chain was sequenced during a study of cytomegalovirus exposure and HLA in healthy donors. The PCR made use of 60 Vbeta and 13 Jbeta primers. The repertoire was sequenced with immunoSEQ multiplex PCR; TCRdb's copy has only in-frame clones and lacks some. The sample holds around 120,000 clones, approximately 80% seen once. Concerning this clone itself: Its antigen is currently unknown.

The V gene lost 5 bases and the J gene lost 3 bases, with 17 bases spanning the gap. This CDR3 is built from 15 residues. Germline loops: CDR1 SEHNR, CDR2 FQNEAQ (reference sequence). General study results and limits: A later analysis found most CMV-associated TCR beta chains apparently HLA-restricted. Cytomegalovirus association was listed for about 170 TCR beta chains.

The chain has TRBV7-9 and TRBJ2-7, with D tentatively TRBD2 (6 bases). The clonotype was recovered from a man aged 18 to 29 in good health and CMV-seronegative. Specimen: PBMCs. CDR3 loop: CASSPRGAGSYEQYF. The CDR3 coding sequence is TGTGCCAGCAGCCCGCGGGGAGCCGGCAGCTACGAGCAGTACTTC. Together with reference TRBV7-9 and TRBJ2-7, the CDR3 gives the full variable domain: DTGVSQNPRHKITKRGQNVTFRCDPISEHNRLYWYRQTLGQGPEFLTYFQNEAQLEKSRLLSDRFSAERPKGSFSTLEIQRTEQGDSAMYLCASSPRGAGSYEQYFGPGTRLTVT.